The present entry profiles one T cell receptor (beta chain) with its context. What it binds is unknown. 13 Jbeta primers and 60 Vbeta primers were used for the PCR. Original processing methods: The count from a later analysis was 79 million or so unique TCR beta chains, 9.5 million to 13 million of them shared. The protocol was immunoSEQ multiplex PCR, while the TCRdb copy is restricted to in-frame clones and leaves out a portion. V, J and clone size are taken as reported in that table, and D and trimming were inferred from the DNA itself. The sample lists about 240,000 clones; more than 75% were seen once. The data were taken from a study of cytomegalovirus exposure and HLA in healthy donors. The CDR3 has 16 residues. The germline V gene encodes CDR1 MGHRA and CDR2 YSYEKL. V was clipped by 4 bases and J by 3 bases, with 17 bases between them. Study results and limitations: Exclusion as indistinguishable affected some V segments, including TRBV6-2 and TRBV6-3. Later findings reportedly placed an Asian-associated ancestry cluster below the approximately 630-donor mean for N-insertions.

V is TRBV4-1 and J is TRBJ2-3; tentatively, D is TRBD2 (7 bases). The TCR originated in a girl aged 2 to 9 in good health and CMV-seronegative. The source material was PBMCs. The CDR3 region is CASSPPGGGGTDTQYF. The CDR3 DNA reads TGCGCCAGCAGCCCTCCTGGGGGCGGGGGAACAGATACGCAGTATTTT.